This T cell receptor beta chain originates from a study of cytomegalovirus exposure and HLA in healthy donors. General observations from the study: Accurate prediction of HLA-A and HLA-B alleles (for most subjects) was reportedly achieved from TCR beta sequences. Diagnosis of cytomegalovirus status made by the classifier reportedly showed high specificity and sensitivity. Most of the TCR beta V segments (in an earlier analysis) were productive either about 87% or about 30% of the time. Investigators reported 164 TCR beta chains as tied to cytomegalovirus.

CDR1 MNHNY and CDR2 SVGAGI come from the germline V gene (reference sequence). This CDR3 comprises 13 residues. The V and J ends lost 7 bases and 4 bases respectively, with 13 bases between them. PCR used 60 Vbeta primers and 13 Jbeta primers. TCRdb's table, derived via immunoSEQ multiplex PCR, lists solely in-frame clones and lacks some. The sample holds 200,000 to 250,000 clones, about 72% seen once. As for this clone: What it recognizes is unknown.

The chain employs TRBV6-6 and TRBJ2-5; D may be TRBD2 (6 bases). The TCR originated in a male donor in good health and CMV-seronegative. Specimen: PBMCs. The CDR3 coding sequence is TGTGCCAGCACCAGCCCAGCGGGAGAGACCCAGTACTTC. It specifies CASTSPAGETQYF.